These 6 T cell receptor beta chains came from one sample sequenced in a study of T cell responses to AZD1222 COVID-19 vaccine (dated by TCRdb to about 2021). According to the study, the label for this sample's time point signals: baseline before first vaccination. Library generation was performed with the immunoSEQ multiplex PCR assay. The table comes from immuneACCESS by way of TCRdb, which keeps in-frame sequences with V and J called. Part of the clones is missing from these tables; in studies checked, under half for an unresolved V gene and the rest for unknown reasons. Present in this sample are more than 95,000 clones, 80% to 90% of which were seen just once. The top ten clonotypes cover around 9% of the sample. The sequenced sample was peripheral blood, obtained on day 0 of AZD1222 vaccination. The receptors shown here come from an adult in good health.

J is TRBJ2-7 and V is TRBV11-2, with TRBD2 matching 10 bases. The CDR3 totals 18 residues. V lost 4 bases and J lost 1; bases outside the gene matches: 13. Germline assignment: CDR1 SGHAT and CDR2 FQNNGV. CDR3 nucleotide sequence: TGTGCCAGCAGCTCGGGACAGAGAGGGACTAGCGTGTCCTACGAGCAGTACTTC. It is translated as CASSSGQRGTSVSYEQYF.

The V gene is TRBV19, the J gene TRBJ1-2, with D unclear. V dropped 2 bases and J dropped 8 bases, with 9 bases sitting between them. The CDR3 length is 12 residues. CDR1 and CDR2 (germline): LNHDA, SQIVND (reference sequence). The CDR3 is CASSISRTGYTF. DNA for the CDR3: TGTGCCAGTAGTATATCCAGAACCGGCTACACCTTC.

The chain carries TRBV6-2 or TRBV6-3 and TRBJ2-5, with 8 nucleotides matching TRBD2. CDR3 size: 14 residues. The trim removed 6 bases at V and 2 bases at J, leaving 5 bases unmatched. CDR1 is MNHEY and CDR2 is SVGEGT in the germline V gene. CDR3 loop: CASSIRLAQETQYF. DNA for the CDR3: TGTGCCAGCAGCATAAGACTAGCGCAAGAGACCCAGTACTTC.

The table lists this clone with a few counts. V and J are TRBV4-1 and TRBJ2-3, with 8 bases aligning to TRBD2. The length of the CDR3 is 15 residues. The ends lost 2 bases at V and 4 bases at J; junction bases unmatched: 5. Germline loops: CDR1 MGHRA, CDR2 YSYEKL. DNA of the CDR3: TGCGCCAGCAGCCAAAGCGGGGGTCGGCCAGATACGCAGTATTTT. This sequence encodes CASSQSGGRPDTQYF.

The chain recombines TRBV1 with TRBJ2-5; the table's D call of TRBD1 was not tested on the DNA. TRBV1 represents a pseudogene. The CDR3 contains 17 residues. The CDR3 DNA reads as TGCACCAGCAGCCAACCACCCCAAGGGGTGCTAAAAGAGACCCAGTACTTC. This codes for CTSSQPPQGVLKETQYF.

The J gene is TRBJ1-5, the V gene TRBV6-2 or TRBV6-3; tentative D call: TRBD1 (5 bases). The length of the CDR3 is 17 residues. Trimming stripped 3 bases from V and 0 bases from J, with 15 bases between. The germline CDR1 and CDR2 sequences are MNHEY and SVGEGT. For the CDR3, the DNA is TGTGCCAGCAGTTATGGGGCGATGTGGTCTAGCAATCAGCCCCAGCATTTT. It codes for CASSYGAMWSSNQPQHF.